This TCR beta chain originates from a study of shared clonotypes between healthy human individuals. In the study overall: CD4 naive and CD4 memory each took three plates per donor, while CD8 naive took two and CD8 memory one.

The donors were adults (healthy and HIV-negative) with no recent acute infections or vaccinations. Clones were sequenced by immunoSEQ multiplex PCR, and TCRdb holds only the in-frame ones, with some missing. Found here are 2 million to 2.5 million clones, 90% to 95% of them singletons; the top ten hold about 0.37%. V lost 5 bases and J lost 4, with 17 bases in between. Germline values: CDR1 SNHLY, CDR2 FYNNEI. This CDR3 is built from 16 residues. A few counts support this clone. The material sequenced was naive CD4+ T cells from PBMCs. Subset indicated: CD45RA+ positively selected. The chain employs TRBV2 and TRBJ2-2, with D possibly matching TRBD1 (6 bases). This clonotype was sampled from a man in his late teens or twenties in good health. Some clones in this sample may be carry-over from other donors' samples. CDR3 in amino acids: CASSPNRVRGTGELFF. CDR3 nucleotides: TGTGCCAGCAGTCCGAACAGGGTACGGGGCACCGGGGAGCTGTTTTTT.